This T cell receptor (beta chain) stems from a study of blood T cell repertoires in COVID-19. Background on the study: The samples span acute and convalescent COVID-19 from the United States, Italy and Spain. Sample material is recorded as cDNA or gDNA derived from T cells, B-cell-depleted T cells, or PBMCs.

Authors' data handling: Amplifying reference gene primers gave estimates of nucleated cell counts. Libraries were prepared by immunoSEQ multiplex PCR; TCRdb keeps only in-frame clonotypes and omits some of them. The D gene and trimming were derived from the DNA, and the V and J assignments and clone size from that table. The data hold over 95,000 clones, with 80% to 90% observed a single time. This clonotype was obtained from a middle-aged man with acute or convalescent COVID-19. Source material: peripheral blood.

The CDR3 protein is CASSQAPNSFYNSPLHF. CDR3 sequence (DNA): TGCGCCAGCAGCCAAGCCCCAAACAGCTTCTATAATTCACCCCTCCACTTT. The chain employs TRBV4-1 and TRBJ1-6; unclear D gene. The CDR3 has 17 amino acids. V was cut by 1 base and J by 3 bases, with 13 bases left in between. Germline loops: CDR1 MGHRA, CDR2 YSYEKL.